This entry lists 30 T cell receptor beta chains sequenced from one sample in a study of blood T cell repertoires in COVID-19. TCRdb keeps only in-frame clones here, not all; method: immunoSEQ multiplex PCR. In the table there are some 170,000 clones, roughly nine tenths of which are singletons. Sequenced input: PBMCs or T cells enriched from blood (not recorded which). These receptors were obtained from a human donor with acute COVID-19. The donor label of this sample is uncertain.

V is TRBV7-8 and J is TRBJ2-3; D may be TRBD1 (5 bases). V was pared by 3 bases and J by 1 base, with 8 bases between. The length of the CDR3 is 14 residues. Germline loops: CDR1 SGHVS, CDR2 FQNEAQ. The CDR3 nucleotides are TGTGCCAGCAGCTTGGGGCCTGGCACAGATACGCAGTATTTT. This codes for CASSLGPGTDTQYF.

The chain couples TRBV9 to TRBJ2-7, with D possibly matching TRBD2 (5 bases). Germline V CDR1 and CDR2: SGDLS, YYNGEE. The ends were cut back, 0 bases at V and 2 bases at J, with 9 bases in the middle. The CDR3 loop spans 14 amino acids. The CDR3: CASSVGRPPYEQYF. Here the CDR3 DNA reads TGTGCCAGCAGCGTAGGGAGGCCTCCCTACGAGCAGTACTTC.

Written as DNA, the CDR3 is TGTGCCATCAGCACCCCCGGCGGGGGCGGGGAGCTGTTTTTT. Translation gives CAISTPGGGGELFF. The V gene is TRBV10-3, the J gene TRBJ2-2, with 7 nucleotides matching TRBD2. V gave up 6 bases and J gave up 7 bases; unmatched junction bases: 8. This CDR3 comprises 14 residues. Germline assignment: CDR1 ENHRY and CDR2 SYGVKD.

This chain connects TRBV7-9 to TRBJ2-7; 7 bases align to TRBD1. CDR1 SEHNR and CDR2 FQNEAQ come from the germline V gene (reference sequence). V lost 5 bases to trimming and J lost 6 bases; unmatched junction nucleotides: 10. The CDR3 sequence is 14 residues long. The CDR3 is CASSPPGQPGEQYF. The CDR3 nucleotides are TGTGCCAGCAGCCCGCCGGGACAGCCGGGCGAGCAGTACTTC.

V gene TRBV14 combines with J gene TRBJ2-1; 7 bases are shared with TRBD1. V lost 3 bases, J lost 6 bases, and 2 bases stayed unmatched. The germline V gene has CDR1 SGHDN and CDR2 FVKESK. The CDR3 contains 13 residues. The CDR3 loop reads CASSHPGGNEQFF. CDR3 sequence (DNA): TGTGCCAGCAGCCATCCAGGGGGCAATGAGCAGTTCTTC. The variable domain in full, with the rest retrieved from reference TRBV14 and TRBJ2-1, is EAGVTQFPSHSVIEKGQTVTLRCDPISGHDNLYWYRRVMGKEIKFLLHFVKESKQDESGMPNNRFLAERTGGTYSTLKVQPAELEDSGVYFCASSHPGGNEQFFGPGTRLTVL.

This clone was detected a few times. V gene TRBV7-8 combines with J gene TRBJ1-6; D perhaps matches TRBD1 (6 bases). Germline V gives CDR1 SGHVS, CDR2 FQNEAQ. V was trimmed by 4 bases and J by 6 bases, leaving 10 bases between them. The CDR3 covers 14 residues. The CDR3 reads CASSYRDINSPLHF. CDR3 bases: TGTGCCAGCAGCTACCGGGACATTAATTCACCCCTCCACTTT.

This clone was found once. V and J are TRBV27 and TRBJ2-7; 7 bases match TRBD1. Losses at the gene ends were 5 bases for V and 2 bases for J; bases not matched to a gene: 12. The CDR3 sequence is 16 residues long. Germline-derived CDR1 and CDR2 are MNHEY and SMNVEV (reference sequence). The CDR3 DNA sequence: TGTGCCAGCAGTATTAACAGGGGATCAAAAACCTACGAGCAGTACTTC. It encodes CASSINRGSKTYEQYF.

The chain joins TRBV27 to TRBJ2-5, with 11 bases lining up with TRBD2. J lost 3 bases, V lost 4 bases, and 7 bases had no gene match. This CDR3 spans 16 amino acids. Germline assignment: CDR1 MNHEY and CDR2 SMNVEV (reference sequence). DNA of the CDR3: TGTGCCAGCAGTTCATTTAGCGGGGGGGCCGAAGAGACCCAGTACTTC. This codes for CASSSFSGGAEETQYF.

The chain is built from TRBV29-1 and TRBJ1-1; D gene uncertain. CDR1 and CDR2 (germline): SQVTM, ANQGSEA. The CDR3 totals 14 residues. The ends were cut back, 5 bases at V and 2 bases at J, with 15 bases in the middle. CDR3 region: CSVWPRAANTEAFF. The CDR3 region has the DNA TGCAGCGTTTGGCCGCGGGCAGCTAACACTGAAGCTTTCTTT.

The rearrangement uses TRBV12-3 or TRBV12-4 and TRBJ1-1, with D hard to call. The CDR3 has 13 amino acids. Between the trimmed V and J ends, which lost 5 bases and 11 bases, there was a span of 18 bases. The CDR3 loop reads CASSPSGVWKAFF. The CDR3 DNA is TGTGCCAGCAGTCCATCGGGAGTATGGAAGGCTTTCTTT.

This clone was detected a few times. This chain uses TRBV2 with TRBJ1-5, with 7 bases identical to TRBD1. CDR1 is SNHLY and CDR2 is FYNNEI in the germline V gene. Losses at the gene ends were 4 bases for V and 0 bases for J; bases not matched to a gene: 3. The CDR3 totals 15 residues. DNA of the CDR3: TGTGCCAGCAGTGGAGACAGGGTTAGCAATCAGCCCCAGCATTTT. Translation: CASSGDRVSNQPQHF. The complete variable domain, with remaining parts taken from reference TRBV2 and TRBJ1-5, reads EPEVTQTPSHQVTQMGQEVILRCVPISNHLYFYWYRQILGQKVEFLVSFYNNEISEKSEIFDDQFSVERPDGSNFTLKIRSTKLEDSAMYFCASSGDRVSNQPQHFGDGTRLSIL.

The chain couples TRBV7-2 to TRBJ1-4; no definite D call. The CDR3 totals 15 residues. Germline V CDR1 and CDR2: SGHTA, FQGNSA. Trimming shortened V by 5 bases and J by 8 bases, and 18 bases separated the two germline ends. CDR3 DNA sequence: TGTGCCAGCAGCCAAAGGTCAAGCGAGTGGGAAAAACTGTTTTTT. Protein: CASSQRSSEWEKLFF.

This clone was seen a handful of times. This chain links TRBV29-1 with TRBJ1-2, with 7 bases fitting TRBD1. The CDR3 spans 13 residues. The germline gives CDR1 SQVTM, CDR2 ANQGSEA. With V trimmed by 4 bases and J by 8 bases, 10 bases remained unmatched. The CDR3 nucleotides are TGCAGCGTTGTCCCTACAGGGGTAGGGGGCTACACCTTC. Translating it yields CSVVPTGVGGYTF.

The V call is TRBV5-5, the J call TRBJ1-2; 7 bases are shared with TRBD1. Germline loops: CDR1 SGHKS, CDR2 YYEKEE (reference sequence). The CDR3 spans 18 residues. The V segment lost 2 bases and the J segment 6 bases; nucleotides outside the gene matches: 19. Written as DNA, the CDR3 is TGTGCCAGCAGCTTTACTACCGGGACAGATCCGATAGGGGATGGCTACACCTTC. Protein: CASSFTTGTDPIGDGYTF.

The chain carries TRBV7-2 and TRBJ1-4, with D perhaps TRBD1 (5 bases). Germline loops: CDR1 SGHTA, CDR2 FQGNSA. This CDR3 contains 13 residues. CDR3 DNA sequence: TGTGCGAGTCAGCAGCTGGGGGGGGAAAAACTGTTTTTT. It yields the protein CASQQLGGEKLFF. Together with reference TRBV7-2 and TRBJ1-4, the CDR3 gives the full variable domain: GAGVSQSPSNKVTEKGKDVELRCDPISGHTALYWYRQSLGQGLEFLIYFQGNSAPDKSGLPSDRFSAERTGGSVSTLTIQRTQQEDSAVYLCASQQLGGEKLFFGSGTQLSVL.

This clone came up once. Other DNA variants within this sample encode the same CDR3. The chain links TRBV19 to TRBJ1-5; D gene unclear. Germline V gene lookup returns CDR1 LNHDA and CDR2 SQIVND (reference sequence). The CDR3 extends over 13 amino acids. The V gene lost 3 bases and the J gene lost 2 bases, with 5 bases spanning the gap. CDR3: CASSIGGNQPQHF. CDR3 bases: TGTGCCAGTAGTATCGGGGGCAATCAGCCCCAGCATTTT.

This rearrangement joins TRBV10-3 to TRBJ2-7; D possibly corresponds to TRBD2 (7 bases). The ends were cut back, 4 bases at V and 5 bases at J, with 24 bases in the middle. Germline CDR1 is ENHRY and CDR2 is SYGVKD. CDR3 length: 17 residues. DNA of the CDR3: TGTGCCATCAGTGTAAGCAAAGGATGGGGGGGCAGGGACGAGCAGTACTTC. As protein: CAISVSKGWGGRDEQYF.

This clone was detected once. The chain employs TRBV19 and TRBJ2-1; TRBD1 matches 12 bases. There are 14 residues in the CDR3. Germline V gives CDR1 LNHDA, CDR2 SQIVND (reference sequence). Trimming at V came to 6 bases and at J to 8 bases, leaving 5 bases not matched to a gene. CDR3 protein: CASSKGTGGDEQFF. DNA for the CDR3: TGTGCCAGTAGCAAAGGGACAGGGGGCGATGAGCAGTTCTTC.

This chain connects TRBV15 to TRBJ1-2; possible D gene TRBD1, 5 bases. Trimming pared 6 bases from V and 5 bases from J, leaving 31 bases between. The CDR3 extends over 19 amino acids. The germline gives CDR1 LNHNV, CDR2 YYDKDF (reference sequence). The CDR3 region is CATRGSVARHRTSNYGYTF. The CDR3 region has the DNA TGTGCCACCAGGGGGTCTGTGGCGCGTCACAGGACCTCGAATTATGGCTACACCTTC.

Turning to this clone: Other DNA sequences from this sample encode an identical CDR3 as well. This chain links TRBV20-1 with TRBJ2-5; D is undetermined. Germline V gene lookup returns CDR1 DFQATT and CDR2 SNEGSKA (reference sequence). This CDR3 spans 11 amino acids. The V end was cut by 6 bases, the J end by 5 bases, with 10 bases between. CDR3 sequence reads: CSARVSETQYF. The CDR3 DNA reads as TGCAGTGCCCGGGTGAGCGAGACCCAGTACTTC.

This chain uses TRBV11-2 with TRBJ1-1, with D unresolved. Trimming pared 4 bases from V and 3 bases from J, leaving 9 bases between. CDR3 size: 13 residues. CDR1 is SGHAT and CDR2 is FQNNGV in the germline V gene. CDR3: CASSSNRDTEAFF. The CDR3, as DNA: TGTGCCAGCAGCTCTAATCGGGACACTGAAGCTTTCTTT.

V gene TRBV30 combines with J gene TRBJ2-7; 8 nucleotides agree with TRBD1. Looked up from germline, CDR1 is GTSNPN and CDR2 is SVGIG (reference sequence). This CDR3 is 11 amino acids long. The junction had 5 bases not matched to a gene; V was cut back by 8 bases and J by 5 bases. CDR3 bases: TGTGCCGGGGGACAGGCCCACGAGCAGTACTTC. Residues: CAGGQAHEQYF. Based on the CDR3 plus reference TRBV30 and TRBJ2-7, the full variable domain is SQTIHQWPATLVQPVGSPLSLECTVEGTSNPNLYWYRQAAGRGLQLLFYSVGIGQISSEVPQNLSASRPQDRQFILSSKKLLLSDSGFYLCAGGQAHEQYFGPGTRLTVT.

The genes are TRBV6-5 and TRBJ1-1; TRBD1 aligns across 8 bases. The ends lost 5 bases at V and 6 bases at J; junction bases unmatched: 8. Per the germline V gene, CDR1 is MNHEY and CDR2 is SVGAGI. There are 14 residues in the CDR3. Here the CDR3 reads CASSMAGGVAEAFF. The CDR3 DNA sequence: TGTGCCAGCAGTATGGCAGGGGGCGTGGCTGAAGCTTTCTTT.

The chain uses TRBV6-6 and TRBJ1-4; 7 nucleotides line up with TRBD1. Per germline, CDR1 MNHNY and CDR2 SVGAGI (reference sequence). The CDR3 runs 15 residues. V lost 6 bases and J lost 7; bases outside the gene matches: 11. CDR3 coding DNA: TGTGCCAGCAGCCCCAGAGGGGGCATCGGTGAAAAACTGTTTTTT. Translated: CASSPRGGIGEKLFF.

This clone was seen once. V usage is TRBV12-5 and J usage is TRBJ2-5, with 12 bases that match TRBD2. The germline V gene encodes CDR1 LGHNT and CDR2 FRNRAP. V shed 7 bases and J 5 bases; nucleotides not matched to a gene: 11. This CDR3 spans 16 amino acids. The CDR3 nucleotides read TGTGCTAGTGCCCTGACTAGCGGGGGCGCAATGGAGACCCAGTACTTC. This codes for CASALTSGGAMETQYF.

The rearrangement links TRBV9 to TRBJ2-3; 10 bases fit TRBD1. Looked up from germline, CDR1 is SGDLS and CDR2 is YYNGEE. Losses at the gene ends were 3 bases for V and 4 bases for J; bases not matched to a gene: 5. The CDR3 is 15 amino acids. The CDR3 spells CASSAMTGGADTQYF. CDR3 in DNA: TGTGCCAGCAGCGCAATGACAGGGGGCGCAGATACGCAGTATTTT.

The chain has TRBV7-8 and TRBJ1-6; D uncertain. Germline V CDR1 and CDR2: SGHVS, FQNEAQ. V dropped 5 bases and J dropped 3 bases, with 11 bases sitting between them. The CDR3 sequence is 15 residues long. CDR3 amino acids: CASSPRLNYNSPLHF. The CDR3 bases are TGTGCCAGCAGCCCTCGACTGAACTATAATTCACCCCTCCACTTT.

V is TRBV7-2 and J is TRBJ2-1, with D tentatively TRBD2 (6 bases). Germline CDR1 reads SGHTA; CDR2 reads FQGNSA. V lost 3 bases, J lost 2 bases, and 8 bases lay in between. This CDR3 has 14 amino acids. The CDR3 DNA reads as TGTGCCAGCAGCTTTCCGGGGGCCTACAATGAGCAGTTCTTC. It is translated as CASSFPGAYNEQFF.

The chain recombines TRBV7-8 with TRBJ1-1, with D possibly TRBD1 on 6 matching bases. The V end lost 5 bases, the J end lost 5 bases, and 15 bases lay between the germline ends. The CDR3 covers 14 residues. The V gene's germline CDR1 is SGHVS and CDR2 FQNEAQ. The CDR3 DNA sequence: TGTGCCAGCAGCCCGCGACAGGCTCGGACTGAAGCTTTCTTT. As protein: CASSPRQARTEAFF.

V usage is TRBV5-1 and J usage is TRBJ1-1, with a possible D match to TRBD1 (5 bases). Germline CDR1 SGHRS, CDR2 YFSETQ. Trimming stripped 2 bases from V and 1 base from J, with 15 bases between. The CDR3 covers 16 residues. Here the CDR3 DNA reads TGCGCCAGCAGCTTTCAGCGCGGGGGACCGAACACTGAAGCTTTCTTT. As protein: CASSFQRGGPNTEAFF.